This T cell receptor (beta chain) emerged from a study of Ad26.COV2.S vaccination and SARS-CoV-2 variants. Across the whole study: Intramuscularly, Ad26.COV2.S was given either once or twice, 56 days apart.

Clones were sequenced by immunoSEQ multiplex PCR, and TCRdb holds only the in-frame ones, with some missing. The table lists roughly 460,000 clones, 70% to 90% of them singletons. Treatment meaning: 15 to 20 received Ad26.COV2.S at low or high dose, single or two shots; 5 received placebo; per-sample allocation not given. Specimens were obtained on day 63 following the first vaccine or placebo injection. This CDR3 is 16 amino acids long. The V and J ends lost 6 bases and 1 base respectively, with 18 bases between them. CDR1 and CDR2 from the germline V gene are MDHEN and SYDVKM. This receptor was identified in a person between 18 and 59 years old who received the Ad26.COV2.S COVID-19 vaccine or a placebo. Sequencing used peripheral blood, obtained in a trial of Ad26.COV2.S vaccine versus placebo. This chain connects TRBV28 to TRBJ2-5; maybe TRBD2 (6 bases). The CDR3 here is CASRGRGRDSQETQYF. The CDR3 bases are TGTGCCAGCAGGGGAAGAGGTCGGGACTCCCAAGAGACCCAGTACTTC.